The rows below give T cell receptor beta chains drawn from one sample of a study of blood T cell repertoires in COVID-19. Sequencing used immunoSEQ multiplex PCR; TCRdb keeps in-frame clones, though not all of them. The profile shows some 150,000 clones, approximately 90% of them singletons. The sequenced material came from peripheral blood. The receptors shown here come from a woman aged 55-69 years who had recovered from COVID-19. Each CDR3 is given with its conserved first and last residue. Clone sizes are given selectively: once, few, many, or a class where the clone is expanded.

CASSLASGGFNEQFF,TRBV11-2,NA,TRBJ2-1
CASSQDRGRHNEQFF,TRBV7-9,NA,TRBJ2-1
CASSQGTGGLYGYTF,TRBV6-6,once,TRBJ1-2
CASKPTGGLEETQYF,TRBV9,NA,TRBJ2-5
CSASNRRSSYNEQFF,TRBV20-1,NA,TRBJ2-1
CASSLASHRDEQYF,TRBV5-1,NA,TRBJ2-7
CASNQGQITNTGELFF,TRBV5-5,NA,TRBJ2-2
CASSHRDRRGYTF,TRBV4-1,NA,TRBJ1-2
CASSLGSPSNTGELFF,TRBV11-1,few,TRBJ2-2
CASSFAGNYEQYF,TRBV5-6,few,TRBJ2-7
CASSPWEGRSYEQYF,TRBV19,NA,TRBJ2-7
CASSGTGGNQPQHF,TRBV19,NA,TRBJ1-5
CASTPLPSGGYTF,TRBV5-4,NA,TRBJ1-2